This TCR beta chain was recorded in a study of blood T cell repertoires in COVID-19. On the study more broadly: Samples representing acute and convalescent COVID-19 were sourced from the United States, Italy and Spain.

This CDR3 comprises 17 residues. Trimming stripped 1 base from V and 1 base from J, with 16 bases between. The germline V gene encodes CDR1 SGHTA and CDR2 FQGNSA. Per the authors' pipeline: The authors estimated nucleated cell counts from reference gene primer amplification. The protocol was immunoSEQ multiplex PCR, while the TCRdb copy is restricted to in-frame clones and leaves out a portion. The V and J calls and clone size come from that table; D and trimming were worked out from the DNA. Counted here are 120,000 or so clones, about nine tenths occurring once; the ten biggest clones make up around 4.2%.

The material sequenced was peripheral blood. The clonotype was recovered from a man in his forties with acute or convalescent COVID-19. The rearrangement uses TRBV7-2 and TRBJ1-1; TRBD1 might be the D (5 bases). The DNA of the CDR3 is TGTGCCAGCAGCTTAGTATTCCTCGGGGGAGGGAACACTGAAGCTTTCTTT. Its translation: CASSLVFLGGGNTEAFF.